The 11 T cell receptor beta chains presented below share a single source sample, sequenced in a study of PD-L1 blockade in urothelial cancer. This sample's time point: peripheral blood 6 weeks after treatment start. Produced via immunoSEQ multiplex PCR; TCRdb's table is partial and in-frame only. The table includes some 120,000 clones, 75% to 90% detected once. The material sequenced was PBMCs, taken around atezolizumab (anti-PD-L1) treatment. The receptor set was obtained from a man in his sixties with urothelial cancer.

The chain links TRBV18 to TRBJ1-1; 11 nucleotides agree with TRBD1. Germline CDR1 and CDR2: KGHSH and LQKENI. This CDR3 contains 13 residues. The ends lost 6 bases at V and 4 bases at J; junction bases unmatched: 1. CDR3 sequence reads: CASSGTGGTEAFF. The CDR3 bases are TGTGCCAGCTCCGGGACAGGGGGCACTGAAGCTTTCTTT.

This chain uses TRBV7-6 with TRBJ2-2; 7 nucleotides align to TRBD2. The V gene end was trimmed by 7 bases and the J gene end by 7 bases; junction bases not matched to a gene: 15. The germline gives CDR1 SGHVS, CDR2 FNYEAQ. The CDR3 is 16 residues long. Written as DNA, the CDR3 is TGTGCCAGCAACCCCCTCGGTGGCGGGGGTCACGGGGAGCTGTTTTTT. As protein: CASNPLGGGGHGELFF.

The J gene is TRBJ1-1, the V gene TRBV5-4, with a weak D call TRBD1 (6 bases). This CDR3 region has 13 residues. Germline lookup yields CDR1 SGHNT and CDR2 YYREEE (reference sequence). Trimming pared 4 bases from V and 7 bases from J, leaving 14 bases between. The CDR3, as DNA: TGTGCCAGCAGCCCCCCGGCCAGGGGTGAAGCTTTCTTT. Protein sequence: CASSPPARGEAFF.

The chain recombines TRBV5-1 with TRBJ2-2; 12 bases line up with TRBD2. V trimming: 1 base; J trimming: 7 bases; junction bases outside the gene matches: 8. Germline V lookup: CDR1 SGHRS, CDR2 YFSETQ. The CDR3 has 17 amino acids. CDR3 DNA: TGCGCCAGCAGCTTGTACGCTAGCGGGGGGGCGAACGGGGAGCTGTTTTTT. Residues: CASSLYASGGANGELFF.

V is TRBV6-1 and J is TRBJ1-1; 7 bases match TRBD1. The J segment lost 0 bases and the V segment lost 7 bases, leaving 5 bases of the junction unmatched. This CDR3 spans 14 amino acids. Germline V gives CDR1 MNHNS, CDR2 SASEGT. The CDR3 reads CASTQGQLNTEAFF. DNA for the CDR3: TGTGCCAGCACCCAGGGACAGCTGAACACTGAAGCTTTCTTT.

The V call is TRBV2, the J call TRBJ2-5, with 8 bases matching TRBD2. Germline assignment: CDR1 SNHLY and CDR2 FYNNEI. CDR3 length equals 15 residues. Trimming cost V 7 bases and J 1 base; bases outside gene matches: 8. CDR3 sequence reads: CASTPLTSAQETQYF. In nucleotides, the CDR3 is TGTGCCAGCACCCCATTGACTAGCGCCCAAGAGACCCAGTACTTC.

This chain joins TRBV5-4 and TRBJ2-1; TRBD2 matches at 10 bases. CDR1 is SGHNT, CDR2 YYREEE, per germline (reference sequence). This CDR3 is 17 amino acids long. The V segment lost 4 bases and the J segment 5 bases; nucleotides outside the gene matches: 12. The CDR3 DNA is TGTGCCAGCAGCAAACATCCCGGGACTAGCGCAAACAATGAGCAGTTCTTC. Translation gives CASSKHPGTSANNEQFF.

This chain uses TRBV7-8 with TRBJ2-7, with TRBD1 identical over 7 bases. The ends lost 1 base at V and 2 bases at J; junction bases unmatched: 2. Germline CDR1 reads SGHVS; CDR2 reads FQNEAQ. The CDR3 contains 14 residues. CDR3 bases: TGTGCCAGCAGCTTAGTTAGGGGGCCCTACGAGCAGTACTTC. It translates to CASSLVRGPYEQYF.

The rearrangement uses TRBV18 and TRBJ2-5; TRBD1 might be the D (6 bases). The V gene lost 5 bases and the J gene lost 4 bases, with 11 bases spanning the gap. The CDR3 consists of 13 residues. Germline V gene sequence: CDR1 KGHSH, CDR2 LQKENI. CDR3 nucleotides: TGTGCCAGCTCAGAGACAGGAGGAGAGACCCAGTACTTC. Translated: CASSETGGETQYF.

The chain combines TRBV4-2 with TRBJ2-7, with 12 bases lining up with TRBD2. CDR3 length equals 20 residues. The V segment lost 0 bases and the J segment 0 bases; nucleotides outside the gene matches: 12. Per germline, CDR1 LGHNA and CDR2 YNFKEQ. CDR3 loop: CASSQDQATSGGESSYEQYF. CDR3 DNA: TGTGCCAGCAGCCAAGATCAGGCGACTAGCGGGGGAGAAAGCTCCTACGAGCAGTACTTC.

CDR3: CASSSVTSGSYTDTQYF. CDR3 in DNA: TGTGCCAGCAGTTCCGTGACTAGCGGGTCTTACACAGATACGCAGTATTTT. This sequence joins TRBV27 and TRBJ2-3; 10 bases align to TRBD2. This CDR3 is 17 amino acids long. Germline V gives CDR1 MNHEY, CDR2 SMNVEV (reference sequence). Trimming took 4 bases from V and 2 from J; bases not matched to a gene: 9.